Sequencing of this T cell receptor (beta chain) was carried out in a study of beta chain features in type 1 diabetes (dated by TCRdb to the late 2010s). With respect to the entire study: No differences in mean age, gender distribution, total cell number or subset yield were found between patients and healthy donors. A total of some 100,000,000 sorted cells were examined across all samples, and the number of cells per subset was strongly correlated with RNA yield. In the study, TCRB repertoires of sorted circulating CD4+ T cell subsets from recently diagnosed type 1 diabetes patients were compared with those of matched healthy donors. Regulatory and stem cell-like memory subsets were isolated from only 8 patients and about eight healthy donors, whereas naive and central memory subsets came from all 30 or so donors. Study-wide conclusions, independent of this receptor: Because cDNA was sequenced instead of genomic DNA, highly expressing activated cells could be over-represented, though the groups showed no difference in activation or CD3 levels. PCR might favor shorter templates, but patient and control samples were amplified and corrected together, so any skew would affect both groups equally. The naive, central memory and regulatory TCRB repertoires appeared to resemble one another more closely among patients than among healthy donors. Because the HLA sub-analyses included only small numbers of individuals, any influence of HLA type on TCRB rearrangement was left unresolved. At VDJ recombination sites, patients with type 1 diabetes made fewer insertions and deleted more nucleotides, a pattern implying thymic rearrangement abnormalities. Type 1 diabetes patients showed a moderate but significant shortening of TCRB CDR3 length in all four CD4+ subsets.

The High Capacity cDNA Reverse Transcription Kit was used to reverse transcribe all of the isolated RNA, meaning that expressed TCRB transcripts were what got sequenced. Deep immunoSEQ sequencing was performed on naive, central memory and regulatory T cell samples, with an average of roughly 4 million total reads per sample. After sorted cells were lysed in RLT buffer, RNA was extracted with DNase-treated RNeasy Micro or Mini kits, with the choice depending on cell number. To prevent cross-contamination, every cell subset was processed on its own, while patient and healthy donor samples were processed together. Using the immunoSEQ multiplex PCR, TCRB sequences were amplified from cDNA into 87-bp fragments spanning the CDR3 region. Sequencing of the amplicons was done on the Illumina HiSeq platform. Regarding the original processing steps: Synthetic template baselines were used to correct PCR bias computationally, reads within Hamming distance 2 were collapsed together, and singletons that could not be merged were discarded. Reads were aligned to IMGT to assign V, D and J genes, CDR3 length, and insertions or deletions at six rearrangement sites. Clonotype counts were normalized to sorted cell number within each subset before computing true diversity and Gini coefficients with the tcR R package. The overlap coefficient, calculated on TCRB nucleotide sequences, was used to quantify repertoire sharing. Drawn from immuneACCESS, this table holds only the in-frame rearrangements with V and J called that TCRdb kept. Clones are partly lost; checked studies trace under half to an unresolved V gene and leave the rest unexplained. Clone size and the V and J calls come from that table; the DNA yielded D and trimming. Here the sample has about 320,000 clones; around 15% occur a single time. Jointly, the top ten make up more than 6.5% of the sample.

As concerns this clone: Its target antigen remains unknown. It has no much larger one-base neighbor in the sample; base qualities were not kept.

The CDR3 spans 16 residues, from the cysteine through the phenylalanine. The read is trimmed to its CDR3 DNA, 48 bases read in frame from base 1. V is pruned by 5 bases and J by 0 bases, leaving 9 bases of the junction without a gene match. CDR1 and CDR2 are read off the germline V gene as LGHNA and YNFKEQ. Each donor gave one peripheral blood draw, averaging around 0.11 L, which was collected into heparinised tubes. Naive, central memory, regulatory and stem cell-like memory CD4+ T cells were sorted on a BD FACSAria II using a panel including CD45RO, CCR7, CD25, CD127, CD95 and CD27. All sorted populations exceeded 98% purity. PBMCs were isolated right away by Lymphoprep density gradient centrifugation and were stained directly, without culture. To minimize batch effects, samples were stained and sorted in pairs, one healthy donor with one patient per experiment.

The clonotype originates from a man in his thirties or forties in good health. This receptor chain uses TRBV4-2 and TRBJ1-2, and 7 junctional nucleotides match TRBD1. Sequences were obtained from central memory CD4+ T cells from blood. The CDR3 has the sequence CASSASGTVSNYGYTF. At the DNA level, the sequence is TGTGCCAGCAGCGCCTCCGGGACAGTCTCTAACTATGGCTACACCTTC.